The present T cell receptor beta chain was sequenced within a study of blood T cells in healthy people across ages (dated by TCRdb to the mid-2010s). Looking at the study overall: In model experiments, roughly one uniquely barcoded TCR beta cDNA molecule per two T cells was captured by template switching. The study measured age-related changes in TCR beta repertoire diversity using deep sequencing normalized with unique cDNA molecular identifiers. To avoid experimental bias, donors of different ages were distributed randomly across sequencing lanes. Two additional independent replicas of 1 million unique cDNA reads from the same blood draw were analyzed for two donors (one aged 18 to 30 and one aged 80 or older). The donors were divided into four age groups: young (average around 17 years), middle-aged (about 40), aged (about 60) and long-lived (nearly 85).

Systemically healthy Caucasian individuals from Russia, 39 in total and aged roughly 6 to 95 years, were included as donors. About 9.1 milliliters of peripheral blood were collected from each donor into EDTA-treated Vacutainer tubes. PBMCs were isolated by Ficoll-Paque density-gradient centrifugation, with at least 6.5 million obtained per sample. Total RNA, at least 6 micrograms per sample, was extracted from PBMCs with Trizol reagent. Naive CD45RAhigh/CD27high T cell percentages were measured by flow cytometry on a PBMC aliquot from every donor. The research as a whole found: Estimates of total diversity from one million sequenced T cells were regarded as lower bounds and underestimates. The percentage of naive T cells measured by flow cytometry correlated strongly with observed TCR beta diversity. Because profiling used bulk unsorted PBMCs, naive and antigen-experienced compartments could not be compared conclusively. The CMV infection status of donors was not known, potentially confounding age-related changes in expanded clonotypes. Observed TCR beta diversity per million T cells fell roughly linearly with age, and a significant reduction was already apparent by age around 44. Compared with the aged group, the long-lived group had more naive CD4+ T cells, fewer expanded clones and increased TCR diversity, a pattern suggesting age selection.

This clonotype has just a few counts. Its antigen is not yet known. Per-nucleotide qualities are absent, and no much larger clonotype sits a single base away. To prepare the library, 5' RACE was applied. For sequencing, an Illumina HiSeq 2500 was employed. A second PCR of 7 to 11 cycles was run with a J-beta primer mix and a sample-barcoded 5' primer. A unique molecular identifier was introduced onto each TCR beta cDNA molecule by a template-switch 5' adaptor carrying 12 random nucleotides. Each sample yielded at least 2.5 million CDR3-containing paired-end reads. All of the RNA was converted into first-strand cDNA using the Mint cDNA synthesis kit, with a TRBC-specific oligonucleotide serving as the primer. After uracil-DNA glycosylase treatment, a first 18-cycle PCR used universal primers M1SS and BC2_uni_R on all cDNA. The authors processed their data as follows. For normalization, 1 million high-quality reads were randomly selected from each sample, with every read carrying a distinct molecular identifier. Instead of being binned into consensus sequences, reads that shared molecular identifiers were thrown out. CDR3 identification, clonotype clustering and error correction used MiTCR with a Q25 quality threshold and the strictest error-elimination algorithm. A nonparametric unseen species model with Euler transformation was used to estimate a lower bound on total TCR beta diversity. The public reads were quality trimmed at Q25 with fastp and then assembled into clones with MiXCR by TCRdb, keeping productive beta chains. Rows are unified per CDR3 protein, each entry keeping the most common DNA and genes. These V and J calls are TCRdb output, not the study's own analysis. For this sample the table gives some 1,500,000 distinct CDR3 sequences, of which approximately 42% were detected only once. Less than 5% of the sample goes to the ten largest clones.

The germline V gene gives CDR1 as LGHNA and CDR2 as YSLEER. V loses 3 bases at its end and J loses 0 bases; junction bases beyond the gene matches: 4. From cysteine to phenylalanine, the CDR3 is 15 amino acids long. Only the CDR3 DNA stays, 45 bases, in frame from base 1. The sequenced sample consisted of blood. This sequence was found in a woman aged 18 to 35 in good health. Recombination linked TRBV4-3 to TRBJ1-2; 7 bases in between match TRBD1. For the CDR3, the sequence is CASSHRDSANYGYTF. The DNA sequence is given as TGCGCCAGCAGCCACCGGGACAGCGCTAACTATGGCTACACCTTC.